These 14 T cell receptor beta chains were sequenced from one sample in a study of blood T cells in healthy people across ages (dated by TCRdb to the mid-2010s). Library preparation was by 5' RACE. The reads were generated on an Illumina HiSeq 2500. The second PCR ran for about 6 to 11 cycles and used a J-beta primer mix along with a sample-barcoded 5' primer. The public sequencing data were trimmed at Q25 with fastp and processed into clonotypes with MiXCR by TCRdb, which kept only in-frame beta chains. Every distinct CDR3 protein forms one entry, paired with its most common genes and DNA. In all, the sample holds fewer than 900,000 distinct CDR3 sequences, and around 36% of those were seen once. Jointly, the top ten make up 10% to 15% of the sample. The sample comprised blood. Source of these receptors: a man between 18 and 29 years old in good health.

The V gene is TRBV5-1, the J gene TRBJ2-7, with D tentatively TRBD2 (7 bases). Trimming pared 1 base from V and 7 bases from J, leaving 18 bases between. This CDR3 comprises 15 residues. The germline V gene has CDR1 SGHRS and CDR2 YFSETQ. CDR3 in amino acids: CASSLLVGGASEQYF. In DNA form, the CDR3 reads TGCGCCAGCAGCTTGCTAGTGGGGGGGGCTAGTGAGCAGTACTTC.

CDR3 protein: CASSYRTGKYGYTF. The CDR3 DNA reads as TGTGCCAGCAGTTATCGGACAGGGAAGTATGGCTACACCTTC. The genes are TRBV6-6 and TRBJ1-2, with TRBD1 identical over 8 bases. Germline V gives CDR1 MNHNY, CDR2 SVGAGI (reference sequence). The J segment lost 5 bases and the V segment lost 3 bases, leaving 5 bases of the junction unmatched. This CDR3 comprises 14 residues.

V usage is TRBV20-1 and J usage is TRBJ1-2; 9 nucleotides agree with TRBD1. The CDR3 totals 14 residues. V lost 3 bases to trimming and J lost 7 bases; unmatched junction nucleotides: 9. In germline, CDR1 is DFQATT, CDR2 SNEGSKA (reference sequence). CDR3 sequence (DNA): TGCAGTGCTAGGCCCCCACAGGGGGCGGGTGGCTACACCTTC. It codes for CSARPPQGAGGYTF.

There are a few counts of this clonotype. V and J are TRBV4-1 and TRBJ1-2; D remains unclear. V lost 3 bases and J 0 bases, leaving 17 bases between the germline ends. CDR3 size: 17 residues. Germline V gene data show CDR1 as MGHRA and CDR2 as YSYEKL. The CDR3 sequence: CASSQTSFRPPNYGYTF. The CDR3 nucleotides read TGCGCCAGCAGCCAGACCTCCTTCAGGCCCCCTAACTATGGCTACACCTTC.

This clonotype was seen once. The chain uses TRBV7-2 and TRBJ2-7; D gene uncertain. The V and J ends lost 1 base and 7 bases respectively, with 17 bases between them. Per germline, CDR1 SGHTA and CDR2 FQGNSA. The CDR3 totals 15 residues. DNA of the CDR3: TGTGCCAGCAGCTTAGGAGACGCCTCCTACAATGAGCAGTACGTC. The encoded protein is CASSLGDASYNEQYV.

A few counts support this clonotype. The V gene is TRBV29-1, the J gene TRBJ2-1; TRBD2 agrees at 12 bases. Looked up from germline, CDR1 is SQVTM and CDR2 is ANQGSEA. Losses at the gene ends were 8 bases for V and 6 bases for J; bases not matched to a gene: 5. The CDR3 runs to 13 residues. Written as DNA, the CDR3 is TGCAGCTCCCGGACTAGCGGGGCCAATGAGCAGTTCTTC. Its protein product is CSSRTSGANEQFF.

This clonotype was recorded at least ten times. The V gene is TRBV20-1, the J gene TRBJ2-7; no clear D. This CDR3 has 13 amino acids. Trimming shortened V by 6 bases and J by 0 bases, and 12 bases separated the two germline ends. The germline gives CDR1 DFQATT, CDR2 SNEGSKA (reference sequence). CDR3 loop: CSASQGLSYEQYF. The CDR3 DNA reads TGCAGTGCCTCTCAAGGCCTCTCCTACGAGCAGTACTTC.

This clonotype occurred once. It may be a read error: a sequence one base away is much more abundant. This chain links TRBV29-1 with TRBJ2-1; the D call may be TRBD1 or TRBD2 (5 bases each). The CDR3 is 11 amino acids. With 1 base removed from V and 10 bases from J, the gap between germline ends came to 8 bases. From germline, CDR1 is SQVTM and CDR2 ANQGSEA. CDR3: CSVEGGREQFF. The DNA of the CDR3 is TGCAGCGTTGAAGGGGGACGCGAGCAGTTCTTC.

Comments on this clonotype: Germline and junction disagree at one end, which may indicate a read error. The V call is TRBV6-2 or TRBV6-3, the J call TRBJ2-5; D perhaps matches TRBD1 (6 bases). Germline CDR1 MNHEY, CDR2 SVGEGT. The CDR3 totals 15 residues. CDR3 sequence: CAGSYSKGEQETQYF. The DNA of the CDR3 is TGTGCCGGCAGTTACTCGAAGGGGGAGCAAGAGACCCAGTACTTC.

The rearrangement links TRBV5-1 to TRBJ1-6; the match to TRBD1 covers 7 bases. CDR1 SGHRS and CDR2 YFSETQ come from the germline V gene. The V and J ends lost 4 bases and 7 bases, in that order; junction bases with no gene match: 11. This CDR3 is built from 16 residues. CDR3: CASSLIATGRNSPLHF. CDR3 sequence (DNA): TGCGCCAGCAGCCTAATTGCGACAGGGAGGAATTCACCCCTCCACTTT.

As regards this clonotype: The junction does not match germline at one end; this may be a read error. J is TRBJ1-6 and V is TRBV30, with a tentative D call TRBD1 (6 bases). Germline V CDR1 and CDR2: GTSNPN, SVGIG (reference sequence). The CDR3 length is 14 residues. The DNA of the CDR3 is TGTGCCTGCCCTGAGGGGGGGGTCTCGTCACCCCTCCTCTTT. This codes for CACPEGGVSSPLLF. The complete variable domain, with remaining parts taken from reference TRBV30 and TRBJ1-6, reads SQTIHQWPATLVQPVGSPLSLECTVEGTSNPNLYWYRQAAGRGLQLLFYSVGIGQISSEVPQNLSASRPQDRQFILSSKKLLLSDSGFYLCACPEGGVSSPLLFGNGTRLTVT.

The chain carries TRBV6-2 or TRBV6-3 and TRBJ1-6; 7 bases agree with TRBD1. Trimming cost V 4 bases and J 7 bases; bases outside gene matches: 7. Germline V gene data show CDR1 as MNHEY and CDR2 as SVGEGT. This CDR3 is 15 amino acids long. The CDR3 loop is CASSSAGTDNSPLHF. CDR3 bases: TGTGCCAGCAGTTCGGCCGGGACAGACAATTCACCCCTCCACTTT.

This clonotype has ten or more counts. This chain uses TRBV5-5 with TRBJ2-5; possible D gene TRBD1, 6 bases. Between the trimmed V and J ends, which lost 4 bases and 5 bases, there was a span of 15 bases. Germline CDR1 is SGHKS and CDR2 is YYEKEE (reference sequence). CDR3 length equals 14 residues. CDR3 nucleotide sequence: TGTGCCAGCAGCCTACTGGGGGCCAGGGAGACCCAGTACTTC. This gives the protein CASSLLGARETQYF.

The chain has TRBV20-1 and TRBJ2-7; the D gene is possibly TRBD1 (6 bases). Germline V gene data show CDR1 as DFQATT and CDR2 as SNEGSKA (reference sequence). The CDR3 runs to 16 residues. V was clipped by 3 bases and J by 3 bases, with 21 bases between them. CDR3 DNA: TGCAGTGCTAGCGAACCCCCCCTACAGGGATTCTACGAGCAGTACTTC. Its translation is CSASEPPLQGFYEQYF.